This TCR beta chain was captured by sequencing in a study of cytomegalovirus exposure and HLA in healthy donors. TCRdb keeps only in-frame clones here, not all; method: immunoSEQ multiplex PCR. The sample carries about 56,000 clones, approximately 90% recorded once. The sample holds one count of this clone. The germline V gene encodes CDR1 MDHEN and CDR2 SYDVKM. There are 16 residues in the CDR3. V was clipped by 5 bases and J by 5 bases, with 21 bases between them. The sequence came from a man in his late teens or twenties in good health and CMV-seronegative. Sequences were obtained from PBMCs. The rearrangement links TRBV28 to TRBJ2-5, with D tentatively TRBD2 (5 bases). The CDR3 sequence is CASSPIANQLGETQYF. In nucleotides, the CDR3 is TGTGCCAGCAGTCCTATAGCGAATCAACTAGGGGAGACCCAGTACTTC.